This T cell receptor (beta chain) was captured in a study of T cell responses to AZD1222 COVID-19 vaccine. General study findings and limits: Across the whole spike, CD4 TCRs peaked at regions 160-218 and 743-854. The number of AZD1222 recipients seropositive at baseline was only 5 to 7.

Germline V lookup: CDR1 MGHRA, CDR2 YSYEKL. The CDR3 covers 19 residues. Trimming removed 0 bases from V and 2 bases from J; junction bases left unmatched: 10. A remark on this clone: The antigen remains unidentified.

Sequencing was performed with immunoSEQ multiplex PCR; in TCRdb, only in-frame clones are kept and a portion is missing. The sample consists of about 180,000 clones, approximately 90% of them appearing once. The chain recombines TRBV4-1 with TRBJ2-1; 10 bases line up with TRBD2. Sequencing used peripheral blood, obtained on day 0 of AZD1222 vaccination. This TCR came from an adult in good health. CDR3 sequence reads: CASSQDRSRLAGAYNEQFF. The CDR3 DNA is TGCGCCAGCAGCCAAGATCGTTCTCGTCTAGCGGGGGCCTACAATGAGCAGTTCTTC.